Each of the 27 T cell receptor beta chains below was sequenced from the same sample in a study of T cell repertoires in cytomegalovirus infection. One entry per CDR3 protein results from TCRdb running MiXCR on the reads. The sample includes about 700,000 distinct CDR3 sequences, roughly 33% of them seen just once. What these receptors recognize is not known. The starting material was cultured PBMCs, obtained from culture after CMV antigen stimulation. The source is a human donor in good health (CMV status not recorded). Some clones in this sample may be carry-over from other donors' samples.

The count of this clonotype is one. The chain carries TRBV5-5 and TRBJ1-1; no definite D call. CDR1 SGHKS and CDR2 YYEKEE come from the germline V gene (reference sequence). The CDR3 spans 12 residues. The V gene lost 1 base and the J gene lost 7 bases, with 8 bases spanning the gap. CDR3 region: CASSLFGGEAFF. CDR3 bases: TGTGCCAGCAGCTTGTTCGGCGGTGAAGCTTTCTTT.

Only a few counts were recorded for this clonotype. An end of the junction differs from the germline gene, which may be a read error. This sequence joins TRBV7-2 and TRBJ1-2, with 8 bases matching TRBD1. Per germline, CDR1 SGHTA and CDR2 FQGNSA. This CDR3 comprises 13 residues. CDR3 loop: CASSVRRTGSLYF. The CDR3 bases are TGTGCCAGCAGCGTACGGAGGACAGGGTCTTTATACTTC.

The J gene is TRBJ2-3, the V gene TRBV5-5, with TRBD1 matching over 9 bases. Germline trimming cut 4 bases from V and 6 bases from J; bases unmatched to any gene: 6. This CDR3 spans 14 amino acids. Germline CDR1 is SGHKS and CDR2 is YYEKEE (reference sequence). The CDR3 bases are TGTGCCAGCAGCCAAGGACAGGGGCGGGATACGCAGTATTTT. This translates into CASSQGQGRDTQYF.

This chain uses TRBV28 with TRBJ2-1; perhaps TRBD2 as D (5 bases). Looked up from germline, CDR1 is MDHEN and CDR2 is SYDVKM. The CDR3 runs to 13 residues. The V end lost 7 bases, the J end lost 9 bases, and 16 bases lay between the germline ends. The CDR3: CASTLGEKPEQFF. DNA for the CDR3: TGTGCCAGCACCCTCGGGGAGAAACCTGAGCAGTTCTTC.

The V gene is TRBV7-9, the J gene TRBJ2-5, with D perhaps assigned TRBD1 or TRBD2 (5 bases each). The CDR3 has 14 amino acids. Trimming took 5 bases from V and 4 from J, leaving 14 bases between them. CDR1 SEHNR and CDR2 FQNEAQ come from the germline V gene (reference sequence). CDR3 amino acids: CASSHRRTGETQYF. CDR3 DNA: TGTGCCAGCAGCCACAGGAGGACCGGAGAGACCCAGTACTTC.

The V and J genes are TRBV6-1 and TRBJ2-7; D gene ambiguous. The length of the CDR3 is 15 residues. V lost 0 bases and J lost 0, with 9 bases in between. Germline assignment: CDR1 MNHNS and CDR2 SASEGT. CDR3 nucleotide sequence: TGTGCCAGCAGTGAAGCGCCGGCTAGCTCCTACGAGCAGTACTTC. This codes for CASSEAPASSYEQYF.

This clonotype was counted a few times. The rearrangement joins TRBV14 to TRBJ2-7; a weak D match, TRBD2 (6 bases). The V gene lost 3 bases and the J gene lost 9 bases, with 12 bases spanning the gap. Germline CDR1 and CDR2: SGHDN and FVKESK. CDR3 length: 12 residues. The chain's CDR3 is CASSHTSRAQYF. CDR3 DNA sequence: TGTGCCAGCAGCCATACTAGCAGGGCGCAGTACTTC.

In its sample, this clonotype was seen a few times. The chain recombines TRBV6-5 with TRBJ1-2, with 7 bases fitting TRBD1. Germline V gives CDR1 MNHEY, CDR2 SVGAGI. This CDR3 spans 16 amino acids. Losses at the gene ends were 7 bases for V and 2 bases for J; bases not matched to a gene: 13. CDR3 residues: CASITLEAGGNYGYTF. In DNA, the CDR3 is TGTGCCAGCATCACCCTGGAGGCAGGGGGGAACTATGGCTACACCTTC.

This clonotype was counted only a few times. V is TRBV2 and J is TRBJ2-7, with TRBD2 matching over 7 bases. CDR3 length: 14 residues. Germline V gene sequence: CDR1 SNHLY, CDR2 FYNNEI. The junction had 5 bases not matched to a gene; V was cut back by 0 bases and J by 6 bases. The CDR3 loop reads CASSEAGGGSEQYF. CDR3 in DNA: TGTGCCAGCAGTGAAGCGGGGGGGGGAAGCGAGCAGTACTTC.

This rearrangement joins TRBV20-1 to TRBJ2-3; D is ambiguous. The CDR3 sequence is 13 residues long. Trimming cost V 1 base and J 4 bases, with 9 bases left between them. The germline V gene encodes CDR1 DFQATT and CDR2 SNEGSKA (reference sequence). The CDR3 DNA is TGCAGTGCTAGAGTTGAGCAACCAGATACGCAGTATTTT. Translated: CSARVEQPDTQYF.

This clonotype was detected a few times. V usage is TRBV11-2 and J usage is TRBJ2-7; D tentatively reads TRBD1 or TRBD2 (5 bases each). V was pared by 5 bases and J by 0 bases, with 14 bases between. The CDR3 has 15 amino acids. The germline gives CDR1 SGHAT, CDR2 FQNNGV. The DNA for the CDR3 is TGTGCCAGCAGCCTTCGTCCCGGGGCCTCCTACGAGCAGTACTTC. Protein sequence: CASSLRPGASYEQYF.

The chain joins TRBV7-2 to TRBJ2-2, with TRBD2 identical over 11 bases. The V segment lost 6 bases and the J segment 5 bases; nucleotides outside the gene matches: 5. CDR1 and CDR2 (germline): SGHTA, FQGNSA. This CDR3 is built from 15 residues. CDR3 residues: CASRYRLAGTGELFF. The DNA of the CDR3 is TGTGCCAGCAGATACCGACTAGCGGGGACCGGGGAGCTGTTTTTT.

This chain uses TRBV11-2 with TRBJ2-1; 7 bases match TRBD2. Germline CDR1 SGHAT, CDR2 FQNNGV. The CDR3 has 15 residues. J lost 10 bases, V lost 3 bases, and 12 bases had no gene match. CDR3 DNA sequence: TGTGCCAGCAGCTTGGGACCGGGACTAACTAACGAGCAGTTCTTC. Amino acids: CASSLGPGLTNEQFF.

This clonotype has a count of ten or more. The V call is TRBV7-2, the J call TRBJ2-3; D is tentatively TRBD1 or TRBD2 (5 bases each). Trimming pared 5 bases from V and 2 bases from J, leaving 17 bases between. The CDR3 extends over 16 amino acids. Germline V gene data show CDR1 as SGHTA and CDR2 as FQGNSA. Here the CDR3 reads CASSLTRDPTTDTQYF. The DNA of the CDR3 is TGTGCCAGCAGCCTGACTCGGGACCCAACCACAGATACGCAGTATTTT.

This clonotype was observed a handful of times. The chain recombines TRBV7-2 with TRBJ1-4; 8 bases align to TRBD1. V gave up 4 bases and J gave up 14 bases; unmatched junction bases: 6. The CDR3 has 12 residues. Germline V gene sequence: CDR1 SGHTA, CDR2 FQGNSA. CDR3 in DNA: TGTGCCAGCAGCTCCGGACAGGGAGTGCTGTTTTTT. Its translation: CASSSGQGVLFF. The complete variable domain, with remaining parts taken from reference TRBV7-2 and TRBJ1-4, reads GAGVSQSPSNKVTEKGKDVELRCDPISGHTALYWYRQSLGQGLEFLIYFQGNSAPDKSGLPSDRFSAERTGGSVSTLTIQRTQQEDSAVYLCASSSGQGVLFFGSGTQLSVL.

This clonotype was recorded only once. The rearrangement uses TRBV5-1 and TRBJ2-7, with D possibly being TRBD2 (5 bases). CDR3 length: 12 amino acids. CDR1 and CDR2 (germline): SGHRS, YFSETQ. Trimming stripped 4 bases from V and 7 bases from J, with 12 bases between. CDR3 nucleotide sequence: TGCGCCAGCAGCGTTGAGGGCCGGGAGCAGTACTTC. This codes for CASSVEGREQYF.

The chain is built from TRBV12-3 or TRBV12-4 and TRBJ2-3, with D hard to call. V dropped 6 bases and J dropped 6 bases, with 19 bases sitting between them. This CDR3 comprises 15 residues. CDR3 nucleotide sequence: TGTGCCAGCAGCCAACCGGCGTGGGTCGGGGATACGCAGTATTTT. It codes for CASSQPAWVGDTQYF.

This clonotype appeared many times. This rearrangement joins TRBV12-3 or TRBV12-4 to TRBJ1-2; D unclear. V gave up 2 bases and J gave up 4 bases, with 11 bases separating them. This CDR3 contains 14 residues. In DNA form, the CDR3 reads TGTGCCAGCAGTTTAATGGGGTTAGGCTATGGCTACACCTTC. Translated, it gives CASSLMGLGYGYTF.

This sequence joins TRBV4-1 and TRBJ2-2; 9 bases agree with TRBD2. CDR1 and CDR2 (germline): MGHRA, YSYEKL. V dropped 7 bases and J dropped 4; count of bases not matched to a gene: 4. The CDR3 is 14 amino acids. Here the CDR3 reads CASTLAGPTGELFF. CDR3 DNA sequence: TGCGCCAGCACCCTAGCGGGGCCCACCGGGGAGCTGTTTTTT.

This sequence joins TRBV6-5 and TRBJ2-1; 7 nucleotides line up with TRBD2. V lost 10 bases, J lost 5 bases, and 11 bases stayed unmatched. Germline values: CDR1 MNHEY, CDR2 SVGAGI. The CDR3 loop spans 14 amino acids. The CDR3 bases are TGTGCCACCAGCTCGGGCGGGAGTGACAATGAGCAGTTCTTC. It yields the protein CATSSGGSDNEQFF.

The chain carries TRBV4-2 and TRBJ2-1, with 8 bases identical to TRBD2. In germline, CDR1 is LGHNA, CDR2 YNFKEQ. This CDR3 has 16 residues. Trimming at V came to 0 bases and at J to 7 bases, leaving 8 bases not matched to a gene. The CDR3 coding sequence is TGTGCCAGCAGCCAAGAATCCCGACTAGCGAGGAATGAGCAGTTCTTC. This sequence encodes CASSQESRLARNEQFF.

This chain links TRBV4-2 with TRBJ1-2; D unclear. Trimming stripped 1 base from V and 6 bases from J, with 9 bases between. This CDR3 contains 13 residues. Germline-derived CDR1 and CDR2 are LGHNA and YNFKEQ. Here the CDR3 reads CASSQVEDDGYTF. The CDR3 region has the DNA TGTGCCAGCAGCCAAGTCGAGGACGATGGCTACACCTTC.

This sequence joins TRBV2 and TRBJ1-2, with D perhaps matching TRBD1 (5 bases). Per germline, CDR1 SNHLY and CDR2 FYNNEI. The CDR3 extends over 14 amino acids. Trimming cost V 6 bases and J 8 bases, with 19 bases left between them. The CDR3 bases are TGTGCCAGCAGAGAACCCGGTGGACAACAGGGCTACACCTTC. This codes for CASREPGGQQGYTF.

The rearrangement joins TRBV7-9 to TRBJ2-3; D perhaps matches TRBD2 (6 bases). Trimming stripped 6 bases from V and 5 bases from J, with 12 bases between. Germline assignment: CDR1 SEHNR and CDR2 FQNEAQ (reference sequence). This CDR3 comprises 13 residues. CDR3 amino acids: CASSRRGGDTQYF. CDR3 DNA: TGTGCCAGCAGTAGAAGGGGAGGAGATACGCAGTATTTT.

The chain links TRBV6-6 to TRBJ2-5, with D perhaps TRBD1 or TRBD2 (5 bases each). Germline V CDR1 and CDR2: MNHNY, SVGAGI (reference sequence). V was trimmed by 8 bases and J by 6 bases, leaving 10 bases between them. This CDR3 has 11 amino acids. This CDR3 is CASCQGQTQYF. CDR3 bases: TGTGCCAGCTGCCAGGGACAGACCCAGTACTTC.

The rearrangement links TRBV7-9 to TRBJ1-2, with D tentatively TRBD1 (5 bases). The CDR3 consists of 13 residues. V dropped 5 bases and J dropped 4 bases, with 11 bases sitting between them. Germline CDR1 is SEHNR and CDR2 is FQNEAQ (reference sequence). The chain's CDR3 is CASSAVGGYGYTF. CDR3 DNA: TGTGCCAGCAGCGCGGTGGGGGGCTATGGCTACACCTTC.

The CDR3 DNA sequence: TGTGCCACCAGCAGAGATTTCAGGCAGGGGGCGAATACGCAGTATTTT. Its translation is CATSRDFRQGANTQYF. J is TRBJ2-3 and V is TRBV15, with TRBD1 matching over 8 bases. The CDR3 has 16 residues. Germline V CDR1 and CDR2: LNHNV, YYDKDF (reference sequence). Trimming removed 0 bases from V and 7 bases from J; junction bases left unmatched: 9.